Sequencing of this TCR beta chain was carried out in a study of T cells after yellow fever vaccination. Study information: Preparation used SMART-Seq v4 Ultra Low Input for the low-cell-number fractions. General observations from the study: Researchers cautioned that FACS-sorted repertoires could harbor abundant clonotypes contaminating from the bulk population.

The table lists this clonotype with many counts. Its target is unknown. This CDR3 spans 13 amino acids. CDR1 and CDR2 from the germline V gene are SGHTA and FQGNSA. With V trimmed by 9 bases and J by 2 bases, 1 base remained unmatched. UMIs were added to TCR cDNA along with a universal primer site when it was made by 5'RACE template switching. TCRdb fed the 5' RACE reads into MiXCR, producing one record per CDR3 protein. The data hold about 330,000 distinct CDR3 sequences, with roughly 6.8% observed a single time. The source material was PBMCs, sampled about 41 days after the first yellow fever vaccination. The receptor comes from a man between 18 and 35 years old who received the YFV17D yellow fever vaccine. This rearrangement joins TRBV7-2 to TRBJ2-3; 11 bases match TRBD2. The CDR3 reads CASSGGATDTQYF. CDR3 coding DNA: TGTGCCAGTAGCGGGGGGGCCACAGATACGCAGTATTTT.